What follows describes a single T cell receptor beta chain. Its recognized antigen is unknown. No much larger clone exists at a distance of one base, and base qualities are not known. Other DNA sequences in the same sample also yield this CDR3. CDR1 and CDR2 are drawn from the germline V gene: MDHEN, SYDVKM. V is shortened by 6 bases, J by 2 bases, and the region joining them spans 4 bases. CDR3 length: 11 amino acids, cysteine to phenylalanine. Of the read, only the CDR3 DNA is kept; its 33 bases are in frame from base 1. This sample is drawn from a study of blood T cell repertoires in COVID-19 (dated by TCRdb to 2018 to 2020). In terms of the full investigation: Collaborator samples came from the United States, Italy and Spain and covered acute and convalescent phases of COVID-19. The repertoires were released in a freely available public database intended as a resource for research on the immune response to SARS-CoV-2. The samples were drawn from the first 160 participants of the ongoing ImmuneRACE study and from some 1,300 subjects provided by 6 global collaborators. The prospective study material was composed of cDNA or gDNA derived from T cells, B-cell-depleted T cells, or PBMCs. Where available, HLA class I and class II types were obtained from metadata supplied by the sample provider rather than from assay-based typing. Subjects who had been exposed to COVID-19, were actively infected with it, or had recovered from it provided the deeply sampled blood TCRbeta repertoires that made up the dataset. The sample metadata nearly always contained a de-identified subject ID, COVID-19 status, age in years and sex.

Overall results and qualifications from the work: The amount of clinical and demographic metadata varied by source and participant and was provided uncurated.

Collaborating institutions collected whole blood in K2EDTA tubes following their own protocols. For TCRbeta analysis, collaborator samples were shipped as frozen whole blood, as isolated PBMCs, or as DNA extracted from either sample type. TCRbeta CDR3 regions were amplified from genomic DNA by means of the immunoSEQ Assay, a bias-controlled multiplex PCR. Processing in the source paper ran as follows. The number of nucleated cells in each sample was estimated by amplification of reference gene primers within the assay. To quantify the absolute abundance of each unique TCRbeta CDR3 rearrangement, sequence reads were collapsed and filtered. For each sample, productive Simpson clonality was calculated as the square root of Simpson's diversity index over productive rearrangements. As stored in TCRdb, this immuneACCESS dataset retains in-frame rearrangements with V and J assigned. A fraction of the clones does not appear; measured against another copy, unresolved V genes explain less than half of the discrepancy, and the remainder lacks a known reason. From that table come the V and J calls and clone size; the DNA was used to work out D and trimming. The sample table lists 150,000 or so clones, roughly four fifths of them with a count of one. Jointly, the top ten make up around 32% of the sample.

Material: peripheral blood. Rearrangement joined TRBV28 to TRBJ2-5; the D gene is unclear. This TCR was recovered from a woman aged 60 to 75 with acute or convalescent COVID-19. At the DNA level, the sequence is TGTGCCAGCAGCCCTCAAGAGACCCAGTACTTC. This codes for CASSPQETQYF.